This entry is about one T cell receptor (beta chain). Its antigen is still unknown. The record originates from a study of cytomegalovirus exposure and HLA in healthy donors. The study's findings and limits: The authors judged a highly shared variant cluster likely a sequencing artifact. In a later analysis, an Asian-associated ancestry cluster reportedly showed fewer N-insertions than the roughly 690-donor mean. In vitro work confirmed that a few CMV-associated chains recognize CMV antigens.

Germline values: CDR1 MNHEY, CDR2 SVGAGI. The CDR3 length is 11 residues. The germline V and J ends were trimmed by 4 bases and 8 bases, with 8 bases remaining between them. With 60 Vbeta and 13 Jbeta primers, the PCR was carried out. The table came from immunoSEQ multiplex PCR; TCRdb's copy has only in-frame clones and leaves some out. The sample lists about 160,000 clones; over 60% were seen once. The sequence derives from a woman aged 30 to 39 in good health and CMV-seronegative. This chain joins TRBV6-5 and TRBJ1-2; D gene uncertain. The sequencing input was PBMCs. DNA of the CDR3: TGTGCCAGCAGTTCTGCAGGAGGCTACACCTTC. It encodes CASSSAGGYTF.